Listed below are T cell receptor beta chains from one sample, sequenced in a study of cytomegalovirus exposure and HLA in healthy donors. Measured with immunoSEQ multiplex PCR; TCRdb has only the in-frame clones, and not every one. The sample carries some 150,000 clones, 60% to 80% recorded once. The material sequenced was PBMCs. Receptors originate from a male donor in good health and CMV-seronegative. CDR3s include the opening cysteine and the closing phenylalanine or tryptophan. The D gene is left open where the match is weak. The size entry is marked missing in some rows and otherwise reads once, few, many or a size class.

V: TRBV5-1; size: -; J: TRBJ2-7; D: TRBD1; DNA: TGCGCCAGCAGCCTAGGGACAGGTCCCTACGAGCAGTACTTC; CDR3: CASSLGTGPYEQYF
V: TRBV12-5; size: -; J: TRBJ2-7; D: -; DNA: TGTGCTAGTGGTTTGGGATTGGGGGCAGCCTCCTACGAGCAGTACTTC; CDR3: CASGLGLGAASYEQYF
V: TRBV5-6; size: -; J: TRBJ2-1; D: -; DNA: TGTGCCAGCAGCGGGGGGTATTACAATGAGCAGTTCTTC; CDR3: CASSGGYYNEQFF
V: TRBV7-8; size: few; J: TRBJ2-7; D: -; DNA: TGTGCCAGCAGCTTAGCACTCGTTGGGCAGTACTTC; CDR3: CASSLALVGQYF
V: TRBV5-1; size: -; J: TRBJ1-6; D: -; DNA: TGCGCCAGCAGCTTGGATACAGAGAGTAATTCACCCCTCCACTTT; CDR3: CASSLDTESNSPLHF
V: TRBV5-1; size: -; J: TRBJ2-1; D: TRBD2; DNA: TGCGCCAGCAGCTTAGGAAGCGGGAGTGTTTGGGATGAGCAGTTCTTC; CDR3: CASSLGSGSVWDEQFF
V: TRBV13; size: -; J: TRBJ1-2; D: TRBD1; DNA: TGTGCCAGCAGCCCCGGGACAGTCCAGGGGTGGAGCGATGGCTACACCTTC; CDR3: CASSPGTVQGWSDGYTF
V: TRBV4-3; size: -; J: TRBJ1-1; D: -; DNA: TGCGCCAGCAGCCAAGATGCGCGAGGTGAAGCTTTCTTT; CDR3: CASSQDARGEAFF
V: TRBV5-1; size: -; J: TRBJ2-7; D: TRBD2; DNA: TGCGCCAGCAGCTTGGAGGGACTAGCGGGGGGGCGAGAGCAGTACTTC; CDR3: CASSLEGLAGGREQYF
V: TRBV19; size: -; J: TRBJ2-2; D: -; DNA: TGTGCCAGTAGTGCCAGGATGGAAACCGGGGAGCTGTTTTTT; CDR3: CASSARMETGELFF
V: TRBV25-1; size: -; J: TRBJ1-1; D: -; DNA: TGTGCCAGCAGTGCCACGAGATTAGAAGCTTTCTTT; CDR3: CASSATRLEAFF
V: TRBV7-2; size: few; J: TRBJ2-7; D: -; DNA: TGTGCCAGCAGCTTGCGCACTCGGGAGCAGTACTTC; CDR3: CASSLRTREQYF
V: TRBV18; size: -; J: TRBJ2-7; D: TRBD1; DNA: TGTGCCAGCTCAACCGGGACAGGGACCTACGAGCAGTACTTC; CDR3: CASSTGTGTYEQYF
V: TRBV5-1; size: -; J: TRBJ2-7; D: TRBD2; DNA: TGCGCCAGCAGCTTGGGGAGAGCGGGAGAGGGGATCTCCTACGAGCAGTACTTC; CDR3: CASSLGRAGEGISYEQYF
V: TRBV15; size: -; J: TRBJ2-7; D: TRBD1; DNA: TGTGCCACCAGCAGAGATATCACACAGGGGCAGGGGCACTCCTACGAGCAGTACTTC; CDR3: CATSRDITQGQGHSYEQYF
V: TRBV10-3; size: -; J: TRBJ2-2; D: TRBD1; DNA: TGTGCCATCAGGGGGACAGGCACGAACACCGGGGAGCTGTTTTTT; CDR3: CAIRGTGTNTGELFF
V: TRBV6-5; size: -; J: TRBJ1-6; D: -; DNA: TGTGCCAGCAGTTACCCGCCCACTCCGGGGAGTTCACCCCTCCACTTT; CDR3: CASSYPPTPGSSPLHF
V: TRBV2; size: once; J: TRBJ1-2; D: TRBD1; DNA: TGTGCCAGCAGTCGGGGACAGGGGGAATGGGGCTACACCTTC; CDR3: CASSRGQGEWGYTF
V: TRBV4-1; size: -; J: TRBJ2-1; D: TRBD2; DNA: TGCGCCAGCAGCTCTAGCGGGGGGGATTACAATGAGCAGTTCTTC; CDR3: CASSSSGGDYNEQFF
V: TRBV5-4; size: -; J: TRBJ1-1; D: -; DNA: TGTGCCAGCAGCGCCTCGACAGCCAACACTGAAGCTTTCTTT; CDR3: CASSASTANTEAFF
V: TRBV19; size: -; J: TRBJ1-5; D: -; DNA: TGTGCCAGTAGGGATCCCGGAGGTGGCAATCAGCCCCAGCATTTT; CDR3: CASRDPGGGNQPQHF
V: TRBV6-5; size: -; J: TRBJ2-7; D: TRBD1; DNA: TGTGCCAGCAGTTACCGAGGACAGGGGGCGTACGAGCAGTACTTC; CDR3: CASSYRGQGAYEQYF
V: TRBV6-6; size: -; J: TRBJ2-7; D: -; DNA: TGTGCCAGCAGTTACTCGCAGGCCTCCTACGAGCAGTACTTC; CDR3: CASSYSQASYEQYF
V: TRBV5-1; size: -; J: TRBJ1-1; D: -; DNA: TGCGCCAGCAGCCCTAGAGTGAACACTGAAGCTTTCTTT; CDR3: CASSPRVNTEAFF
V: TRBV7-2; size: once; J: TRBJ2-3; D: TRBD2; DNA: TGTGCCAGCAGTTTAGGGCTTAGCGGGGGGGAAGATACGCAGTATTTT; CDR3: CASSLGLSGGEDTQYF
V: TRBV30; size: -; J: TRBJ1-3; D: TRBD1; DNA: TGTGCCTGGAGCACCGGGACAGGTGCGAGAGGAAACACCATATATTTT; CDR3: CAWSTGTGARGNTIYF
V: TRBV19; size: -; J: TRBJ2-1; D: TRBD2; DNA: TGTGCCAGTAGTATAAGTGGGGGGGATATGAATGAGCAGTTCTTC; CDR3: CASSISGGDMNEQFF
V: TRBV19; size: -; J: TRBJ2-3; D: -; DNA: TGTGCCAGTAGTATAAGGGGGACAACGGGCACAGATACGCAGTATTTT; CDR3: CASSIRGTTGTDTQYF
V: TRBV19; size: -; J: TRBJ1-2; D: -; DNA: TGTGCCAGTCAAAGCGAAAGGGGGGGGCTTGGGTATGGCTACACCTTC; CDR3: CASQSERGGLGYGYTF
V: TRBV6-5; size: -; J: TRBJ2-5; D: TRBD2; DNA: TGTGCCAGCAGGGTAGCGGGGGGGCGCGAGACCCAGTACTTC; CDR3: CASRVAGGRETQYF
V: TRBV19; size: -; J: TRBJ2-3; D: -; DNA: TGTGCCAGTAGTATAGATCGGCAGGGGAGAACCACAGATACGCAGTATTTT; CDR3: CASSIDRQGRTTDTQYF
V: TRBV6-4; size: -; J: TRBJ2-2; D: TRBD2; DNA: TGTGCCAGCAGTTTGGAAGCGGGGACGAACACCGGGGAGCTGTTTTTT; CDR3: CASSLEAGTNTGELFF
V: TRBV15; size: -; J: TRBJ2-7; D: TRBD1; DNA: TGTGCCACCAGCAGGGACACAGGGGCCGAGCAGTACTTC; CDR3: CATSRDTGAEQYF
V: TRBV9; size: -; J: TRBJ1-1; D: -; DNA: TGTGCCAGCAGCGTAGATGCGGGGCTCGGGGGCACTGAAGCTTTCTTT; CDR3: CASSVDAGLGGTEAFF
V: TRBV5-6; size: -; J: TRBJ2-1; D: TRBD2; DNA: TGTGCCAGCAGCTTCCGGTCTAGCGGTTACAATGAGCAGTTCTTC; CDR3: CASSFRSSGYNEQFF
V: TRBV11-3; size: -; J: TRBJ2-7; D: TRBD2; DNA: TGTGCCAGCAGCTCCGGGACTAGCGGGTACGAGCAGTACTTC; CDR3: CASSSGTSGYEQYF